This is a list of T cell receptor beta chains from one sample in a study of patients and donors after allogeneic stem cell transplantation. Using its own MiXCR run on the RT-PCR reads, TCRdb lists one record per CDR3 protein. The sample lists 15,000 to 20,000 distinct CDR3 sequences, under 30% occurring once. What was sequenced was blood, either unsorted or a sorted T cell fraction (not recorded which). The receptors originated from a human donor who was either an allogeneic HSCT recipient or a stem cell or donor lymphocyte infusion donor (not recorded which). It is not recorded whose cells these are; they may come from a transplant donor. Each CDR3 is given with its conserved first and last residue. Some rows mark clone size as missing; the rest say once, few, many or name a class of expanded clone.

cdr3_aa: CSARRHSNTEAFF
j_call: TRBJ1-1
v_call: TRBV20-1
clone_size: -

cdr3_aa: CSARDPGANYGYTF
j_call: TRBJ1-2
v_call: TRBV20-1
clone_size: -

cdr3_aa: CASSIRRGQPQHF
j_call: TRBJ1-5
v_call: TRBV19
clone_size: -

cdr3_aa: CSAHRGNSPLHF
j_call: TRBJ1-6
v_call: TRBV20-1
clone_size: medium-sized

cdr3_aa: CASSPRPGQRMNTEAFF
j_call: TRBJ1-1
v_call: TRBV6-6
clone_size: few

cdr3_aa: CASSRIPGYGYTF
j_call: TRBJ1-2
v_call: TRBV6-6
clone_size: many

cdr3_aa: CASSFYPPLHF
j_call: TRBJ1-6
v_call: TRBV5-1
clone_size: few

cdr3_aa: CASSPTPDRREQFF
j_call: TRBJ2-1
v_call: TRBV6-5
clone_size: few

cdr3_aa: CASNEIGNTEAFF
j_call: TRBJ1-1
v_call: TRBV28
clone_size: -

cdr3_aa: CSALADPNTGELFF
j_call: TRBJ2-2
v_call: TRBV20-1
clone_size: -

cdr3_aa: CASSLDSYSPLHF
j_call: TRBJ1-6
v_call: TRBV7-7
clone_size: -

cdr3_aa: CASGRLIGTGELFF
j_call: TRBJ2-2
v_call: TRBV6-6
clone_size: few

cdr3_aa: CASSQATPDSQYF
j_call: TRBJ2-3
v_call: TRBV4-3
clone_size: -

cdr3_aa: CASSYPGALSYGYTF
j_call: TRBJ1-2
v_call: TRBV28
clone_size: many

cdr3_aa: CASGTAYQPQHF
j_call: TRBJ1-5
v_call: TRBV12-3/TRBV12-4
clone_size: many

cdr3_aa: CASSRTGGVYSNQPQHF
j_call: TRBJ1-5
v_call: TRBV6-6
clone_size: few

cdr3_aa: CASSPNSYNEQFF
j_call: TRBJ2-1
v_call: TRBV12-3/TRBV12-4
clone_size: few

cdr3_aa: CASSVQGNTGELFF
j_call: TRBJ2-2
v_call: TRBV9
clone_size: few

cdr3_aa: CASSLRGKAFF
j_call: TRBJ1-1
v_call: TRBV7-8
clone_size: -

cdr3_aa: CASSTHGQGNYGYTF
j_call: TRBJ1-2
v_call: TRBV7-9
clone_size: medium-sized

cdr3_aa: CASSQRQVWEKLFF
j_call: TRBJ1-4
v_call: TRBV4-1
clone_size: -

cdr3_aa: CASSKLTGFISGANVLTF
j_call: TRBJ2-6
v_call: TRBV2
clone_size: once

cdr3_aa: CASSQVRWGGYTF
j_call: TRBJ1-2
v_call: TRBV3-1
clone_size: -

cdr3_aa: CASSYSGIANYGYTF
j_call: TRBJ1-2
v_call: TRBV6-6
clone_size: few

cdr3_aa: CASSPSGGDTEAFF
j_call: TRBJ1-1
v_call: TRBV7-9
clone_size: -

cdr3_aa: CASRSSGGPGYTF
j_call: TRBJ1-2
v_call: TRBV27
clone_size: -

cdr3_aa: CSAARQANQPQHF
j_call: TRBJ1-5
v_call: TRBV20-1
clone_size: -

cdr3_aa: CASSPLGRKEKLFF
j_call: TRBJ1-4
v_call: TRBV4-1
clone_size: -

cdr3_aa: CASSQVSGNTIYF
j_call: TRBJ1-3
v_call: TRBV4-1
clone_size: few

cdr3_aa: CASSLVGRSSNYGYTF
j_call: TRBJ1-2
v_call: TRBV12-3/TRBV12-4
clone_size: -

cdr3_aa: CASSQDRNQPQHF
j_call: TRBJ1-5
v_call: TRBV4-3
clone_size: many

cdr3_aa: CASSYSGATNEKLFF
j_call: TRBJ1-4
v_call: TRBV6-6
clone_size: -

cdr3_aa: CATNGVFGTEQYF
j_call: TRBJ2-7
v_call: TRBV6-2/TRBV6-3
clone_size: once

cdr3_aa: CASSRFKGELASSPLHF
j_call: TRBJ1-6
v_call: TRBV7-9
clone_size: few

cdr3_aa: CASSLGQTSPLHF
j_call: TRBJ1-6
v_call: TRBV7-9
clone_size: -

cdr3_aa: CASSLAGGRSNQPQHF
j_call: TRBJ1-5
v_call: TRBV12-3/TRBV12-4
clone_size: few

cdr3_aa: CASSRGGGYGYTF
j_call: TRBJ1-2
v_call: TRBV7-8
clone_size: -

cdr3_aa: CASRSGGRGEQYF
j_call: TRBJ2-7
v_call: TRBV27
clone_size: -

cdr3_aa: CASSFRVSYEQYF
j_call: TRBJ2-7
v_call: TRBV5-1
clone_size: few

cdr3_aa: CASSLGTSTNTEAFF
j_call: TRBJ1-1
v_call: TRBV7-6
clone_size: few

cdr3_aa: CASSLAGEKLFF
j_call: TRBJ1-4
v_call: TRBV5-1
clone_size: -

cdr3_aa: CASSSLGGNQPQHF
j_call: TRBJ1-5
v_call: TRBV12-3/TRBV12-4
clone_size: few

cdr3_aa: CASSRGNTEAFF
j_call: TRBJ1-1
v_call: TRBV12-3/TRBV12-4
clone_size: -

cdr3_aa: CASRSLISGANVLTF
j_call: TRBJ2-6
v_call: TRBV7-9
clone_size: -

cdr3_aa: CSVGDQRNYGYTF
j_call: TRBJ1-2
v_call: TRBV29-1
clone_size: -

cdr3_aa: CASSFLSRPGYGYTF
j_call: TRBJ1-2
v_call: TRBV12-3/TRBV12-4
clone_size: many

cdr3_aa: CSASAGQGPQHF
j_call: TRBJ1-5
v_call: TRBV20-1
clone_size: few

cdr3_aa: CASSLAGRSYGYTF
j_call: TRBJ1-2
v_call: TRBV11-2
clone_size: medium-sized

cdr3_aa: CSDGGTEAFF
j_call: TRBJ1-1
v_call: TRBV29-1
clone_size: few

cdr3_aa: CASSSGLGNTEAFF
j_call: TRBJ1-1
v_call: TRBV7-9
clone_size: -

cdr3_aa: CASSLRQTNEKLFF
j_call: TRBJ1-4
v_call: TRBV7-9
clone_size: -

cdr3_aa: CASSQRTGRDNSPLHF
j_call: TRBJ1-6
v_call: TRBV7-6
clone_size: -

cdr3_aa: CASSSGTGTEAFF
j_call: TRBJ1-1
v_call: TRBV7-3
clone_size: -

cdr3_aa: CASSVGHQGASDTQYF
j_call: TRBJ2-3
v_call: TRBV9
clone_size: -

cdr3_aa: CASSLQRGQDGYTF
j_call: TRBJ1-2
v_call: TRBV4-2
clone_size: -